The following is a T cell receptor beta chain sequence with its context. Antigen: not known. The CDR3 sequence is 15 residues long. Trimming stripped 4 bases from V and 4 bases from J, with 14 bases between. The germline CDR1 and CDR2 sequences are SGHNT and YYREEE (reference sequence). Unexposed donor CD4+ T cells date from 2011-2018, before the COVID-19 pandemic. CD4 enrichment then naive enrichment separated naive from memory CD4+ cells. Some clones are missing from TCRdb's copy, which holds only in-frame ones; the method was immunoSEQ multiplex PCR. The sample lists about 55,000 clones; roughly 90% were seen once. The source of the sample is a study of CD4 T cells in relation to SARS-CoV-2 and coronaviruses. General observations from the study: Crossreactivity was assessed only for spike protein, not other viral proteins. In 55% to 75% of donors, memory CD4+ clonotypes crossrecognized SARS-CoV-2 and at least one common cold coronavirus spike.

This clonotype originated in a human donor in good health. Sequenced sample: memory CD4+ T cells from PBMCs. The chain links TRBV5-4 to TRBJ2-2; the D gene is possibly TRBD1 (6 bases). Here the CDR3 DNA reads TGTGCCAGCAGCCAGGGGAACTACGCCACCGGGGAGCTGTTTTTT. This encodes CASSQGNYATGELFF.